Each of the 26 T cell receptor beta chains below was sequenced from the same sample in a study of cytomegalovirus exposure and HLA in healthy donors. The PCR contained 60 Vbeta and 13 Jbeta primers. Libraries were prepared by immunoSEQ multiplex PCR; TCRdb keeps only in-frame clonotypes and omits some of them. This table holds 150,000 or so clones, less than 90% found once. Sequencing was done on a sample of PBMCs. Receptors were obtained from a man aged 18 to 30 in good health and CMV-seronegative.

This clone was counted a single time. The chain recombines TRBV7-2 with TRBJ2-5; 7 positions match TRBD2. The J call is doubtful: the DNA matches TRBJ2-7 better. CDR1 SGHTA and CDR2 FQGNSA come from the germline V gene. The CDR3 totals 16 residues. The CDR3: CASSSAWGGSSYEQYF. CDR3 coding DNA: TGTGCCAGCAGCTCCGCTTGGGGCGGGAGCTCCTACGAGCAGTACTTC.

V is TRBV7-2 and J is TRBJ1-6; TRBD1 is a possible D gene (5 bases). The germline gives CDR1 SGHTA, CDR2 FQGNSA. The CDR3 sequence is 15 residues long. V lost 5 bases and J lost 7, with 15 bases in between. The chain's CDR3 is CASSLAGRKNSPLHF. The CDR3 DNA sequence: TGTGCCAGCAGCCTCGCAGGGAGGAAGAATTCACCCCTCCACTTT. The full variable domain, rest sourced from reference TRBV7-2 and TRBJ1-6, is GAGVSQSPSNKVTEKGKDVELRCDPISGHTALYWYRQSLGQGLEFLIYFQGNSAPDKSGLPSDRFSAERTGGSVSTLTIQRTQQEDSAVYLCASSLAGRKNSPLHFGNGTRLTVT.

The chain is built from TRBV19 and TRBJ2-7; 7 nucleotides match TRBD1. Germline V CDR1 and CDR2: LNHDA, SQIVND (reference sequence). V lost 10 bases to trimming and J lost 4 bases; unmatched junction nucleotides: 10. CDR3 length: 13 residues. CDR3 sequence (DNA): TGTGCCAATATGACAGGGAAGGGGTACGAGCAGTACTTC. Translated: CANMTGKGYEQYF.

This chain joins TRBV29-1 and TRBJ1-2; maybe TRBD1 (5 bases). CDR3 length: 13 residues. V was trimmed by 8 bases and J by 2 bases, leaving 15 bases between them. Germline lookup yields CDR1 SQVTM and CDR2 ANQGSEA. CDR3 protein: CSTRQHPNYGYTF. CDR3 nucleotide sequence: TGCAGCACGCGACAGCACCCCAACTATGGCTACACCTTC.

The rearrangement uses TRBV28 and TRBJ1-2; the match to TRBD1 covers 7 bases. V lost 7 bases, J lost 3 bases, and 11 bases stayed unmatched. The germline V gene has CDR1 MDHEN and CDR2 SYDVKM. The CDR3 covers 15 residues. CDR3 amino acids: CASTQGPRGDYGYTF. CDR3 bases: TGTGCCAGCACCCAAGGTCCCAGGGGGGACTATGGCTACACCTTC.

The V gene is TRBV13, the J gene TRBJ2-7; D perhaps matches TRBD1 (6 bases). Germline V CDR1 and CDR2: PRHDT, FYEKMQ (reference sequence). Trimming removed 1 base at V and 3 bases at J, with 10 bases between. This CDR3 spans 14 amino acids. CDR3 region: CASSLVDRFYEQYF. The CDR3 region has the DNA TGTGCCAGCAGCTTAGTCGACAGGTTCTACGAGCAGTACTTC.

The V call is TRBV28, the J call TRBJ2-3; 8 nucleotides align to TRBD2. Germline assignment: CDR1 MDHEN and CDR2 SYDVKM. The CDR3 length is 18 residues. The V segment lost 6 bases and the J segment 4 bases; nucleotides outside the gene matches: 18. Here the CDR3 reads CASSRSWGLGSISDTQYF. CDR3 in DNA: TGTGCCAGCAGCCGATCGTGGGGACTAGGTAGCATTTCAGATACGCAGTATTTT.

This chain joins TRBV21-1 and TRBJ2-5; TRBD1 is the table's D call, not checked against the DNA. TRBV21-1 is tagged as a pseudogene. The CDR3 has 15 amino acids. CDR3 sequence (DNA): TGTGCCAGCAGCAGGGACAGGGCCTTCCAAGAGACCCAGTACTTC. This encodes CASSRDRAFQETQYF.

This chain links TRBV11-3 with TRBJ2-1; no firm D call. The CDR3 covers 14 residues. Trimming took 5 bases from V and 3 from J, leaving 11 bases between them. Germline CDR1 is SGHNT and CDR2 is YENEEA. The DNA for the CDR3 is TGTGCCAGCAGCCTAGGCGGTAGCTACAATGAGCAGTTCTTC. Amino acid sequence: CASSLGGSYNEQFF.

The V gene is TRBV6-4, the J gene TRBJ2-1; the match to TRBD2 covers 9 bases. Germline V gives CDR1 MRHNA, CDR2 SNTAGT. CDR3 size: 15 residues. V lost 3 bases and J lost 5; bases outside the gene matches: 5. The CDR3 loop reads CASSDGLAGHNEQFF. DNA for the CDR3: TGTGCCAGCAGTGATGGTCTAGCGGGACACAATGAGCAGTTCTTC.

This clone was found a few times. The gene calls are TRBV7-8 and TRBJ2-7; TRBD2 might be the D (5 bases). The V end was cut by 1 base, the J end by 7 bases, with 11 bases between. Per the germline V gene, CDR1 is SGHVS and CDR2 is FQNEAQ. The CDR3 runs 13 residues. CDR3 in amino acids: CASSLGGVREQYF. The CDR3 bases are TGTGCCAGCAGCTTAGGGGGAGTTCGAGAGCAGTACTTC.

The rearrangement links TRBV7-3 to TRBJ2-1; the D gene is possibly TRBD2 (5 bases). CDR1 is SGHTA, CDR2 FQGTGA, per germline. This CDR3 is built from 14 residues. Trimming took 5 bases from V and 5 from J, leaving 13 bases between them. CDR3 residues: CASSIRGQDNEQFF. The CDR3, as DNA: TGTGCCAGCAGCATCCGAGGGCAGGACAATGAGCAGTTCTTC.

The chain links TRBV25-1 to TRBJ2-5; 7 bases fit TRBD1. Germline V gene sequence: CDR1 MGHDK, CDR2 SYGVNS. The CDR3 consists of 13 residues. Unmatched junction bases numbered 5, after V lost 7 bases and J lost 3 bases. The CDR3 DNA reads as TGTGCCAGCACACAGGGGTTAGAAGAGACCCAGTACTTC. Its protein product is CASTQGLEETQYF.

The genes are TRBV5-6 and TRBJ2-5; D remains unclear. The DNA end favors TRBJ2-7, so the J call may be wrong. CDR1 and CDR2 from the germline V gene are SGHDT and YYEEEE. The CDR3 runs 14 residues. The CDR3 DNA sequence: TGTGCCAGCAGCTTGGTTCCCCAACCCTACGAGCAGTACTTC. As protein: CASSLVPQPYEQYF.

The CDR3 DNA sequence: TGTGCCAGCAGTTCTAGCCCCTACGAGCAGTACTTC. This gives the protein CASSSSPYEQYF. The J gene is TRBJ2-7, the V gene TRBV28; tentatively, D is TRBD2 (5 bases). Germline CDR1 MDHEN, CDR2 SYDVKM. This CDR3 region has 12 residues. Trimming shortened V by 4 bases and J by 2 bases, and 6 bases separated the two germline ends.

The chain uses TRBV27 and TRBJ1-6; the match to TRBD1 covers 7 bases. Germline CDR1 MNHEY, CDR2 SMNVEV (reference sequence). V lost 5 bases, J lost 10 bases, and 8 bases stayed unmatched. CDR3 length: 14 amino acids. For the CDR3, the DNA is TGTGCCAGCAGTACCAGGGGGAGAGGGTCACCCCTCCACTTT. This codes for CASSTRGRGSPLHF.

V is TRBV10-3 and J is TRBJ2-7; a possible D gene is TRBD1 (5 bases). The CDR3 runs to 13 residues. Germline V CDR1 and CDR2: ENHRY, SYGVKD. V lost 10 bases to trimming and J lost 5 bases, with 18 bases between them. CDR3 in amino acids: CATETEKLNEQYF. Here the CDR3 DNA reads TGTGCCACCGAGACAGAGAAACTGAACGAGCAGTACTTC.

The chain has TRBV6-5 and TRBJ2-1; 7 positions match TRBD2. Trimming took 7 bases from V and 3 from J; bases not matched to a gene: 6. The CDR3 is made up of 14 amino acids. CDR1 and CDR2 (germline): MNHEY, SVGAGI. CDR3 bases: TGTGCCAGCAACGCCGGGACTAACTACAATGAGCAGTTCTTC. Translated: CASNAGTNYNEQFF.

This chain's CDR3 is CASSLTDNEQFF. CDR3 nucleotide sequence: TGTGCCAGCAGCTTGACAGACAATGAGCAGTTCTTC. This chain uses TRBV5-4 with TRBJ2-1; D gene unclear. Per germline, CDR1 SGHNT and CDR2 YYREEE (reference sequence). The CDR3 length is 12 residues. V was trimmed by 1 base and J by 5 bases, leaving 4 bases between them.

The gene calls are TRBV27 and TRBJ1-1; no firm D call. This CDR3 is 12 amino acids long. V gave up 4 bases and J gave up 7 bases, with 10 bases separating them. CDR1 and CDR2 (germline): MNHEY, SMNVEV (reference sequence). CDR3 loop: CASSSLRSEAFF. The CDR3, as DNA: TGTGCCAGCAGTTCTCTGAGGAGTGAAGCTTTCTTT.

J is TRBJ2-5 and V is TRBV10-2; unclear D gene. V was pared by 0 bases and J by 7 bases, with 3 bases between. CDR1 and CDR2 from the germline V gene are WSHSY and SAAADI. This CDR3 comprises 11 residues. In DNA, the CDR3 is TGCGCCAGCAGTGAGTCCGGGACCCAGTACTTC. It translates to CASSESGTQYF.

The chain has TRBV9 and TRBJ2-7; TRBD1 is a possible D gene (6 bases). The CDR3 is 14 residues long. Trimming removed 0 bases at V and 3 bases at J, with 10 bases between. CDR1 is SGDLS and CDR2 is YYNGEE in the germline V gene. The CDR3 DNA reads as TGTGCCAGCAGCGTAGCTACGGACAGCTACGAGCAGTACTTC. This sequence encodes CASSVATDSYEQYF. The whole variable domain, remainder taken from reference TRBV9 and TRBJ2-7, is DSGVTQTPKHLITATGQRVTLRCSPRSGDLSVYWYQQSLDQGLQFLIQYYNGEERAKGNILERFSAQQFPDLHSELNLSSLELGDSALYFCASSVATDSYEQYFGPGTRLTVT.

The chain links TRBV14 to TRBJ2-4; D unclear. CDR1 SGHDN and CDR2 FVKESK come from the germline V gene. The CDR3 sequence is 17 residues long. Trimming left V 1 base short and J 0 bases short, with 13 bases between. Here the CDR3 reads CASSQGPRSLAKNIQYF. As DNA, the CDR3 is TGTGCCAGCAGCCAAGGGCCCCGGAGTCTAGCCAAAAACATTCAGTACTTC.

This chain connects TRBV6-5 to TRBJ2-7; 10 bases fit TRBD1. In germline, CDR1 is MNHEY, CDR2 SVGAGI. The V gene end was trimmed by 6 bases and the J gene end by 3 bases; junction bases not matched to a gene: 2. This CDR3 has 13 amino acids. The CDR3 spells CASSGDRGYEQYF. For the CDR3, the DNA is TGTGCCAGCAGCGGGGACAGGGGCTACGAGCAGTACTTC.

This clone was seen once. The CDR3 bases are TGTGCCAGCAGCTGGGTAGCGATCCTGGCGGGGGACACCACTCAAGAGACCCAGTACTTC. Its protein is CASSWVAILAGDTTQETQYF. The rearrangement links TRBV7-8 to TRBJ2-5; D possibly corresponds to TRBD2 (7 bases). Germline CDR1 reads SGHVS; CDR2 reads FQNEAQ. This CDR3 spans 20 amino acids. The V gene lost 4 bases and the J gene lost 2 bases, with 29 bases spanning the gap. Complete variable domain (other parts from reference TRBV7-8 and TRBJ2-5): GAGVSQSPRYKVAKRGQDVALRCDPISGHVSLFWYQQALGQGPEFLTYFQNEAQLDKSGLPSDRFFAERPEGSVSTLKIQRTQQEDSAVYLCASSWVAILAGDTTQETQYFGPGTRLLVL.

This clone was seen a few times. This CDR3 is CASSPRQGPLNEKLFF. DNA of the CDR3: TGCGCCAGCAGCCCTAGACAGGGACCCCTCAATGAAAAACTGTTTTTT. This chain links TRBV4-1 with TRBJ1-4, with 7 bases fitting TRBD1. The CDR3 has 16 residues. V lost 4 bases to trimming and J lost 5 bases; unmatched junction nucleotides: 10. Germline assignment: CDR1 MGHRA and CDR2 YSYEKL.